The 23 T cell receptor beta chains in this list originate from one sample, sequenced in a study of blood T cell repertoires in COVID-19. Data came from immunoSEQ multiplex PCR; TCRdb stores just in-frame clones and leaves some out. In the table there are a few hundred thousand clones, about 88% of which are singletons. The sample was peripheral blood. All receptors derive from a man in his fifties or sixties who had recovered from COVID-19.

The CDR3 loop reads CASSQVVLEQFF. The DNA of the CDR3 is TGTGCCAGCAGCCAAGTAGTATTAGAGCAGTTCTTC. The chain has TRBV3-1 (or the pseudogene TRBV3-2) and TRBJ2-1; D gene uncertain. This CDR3 is built from 12 residues. V lost 1 base to trimming and J lost 10 bases, with 8 bases between them. CDR1 LGHDT and CDR2 YNNKEL come from the germline V gene (reference sequence).

The chain uses TRBV20-1 and TRBJ2-7, with unresolved D. Trimming took 3 bases from V and 5 from J, leaving 11 bases between them. Germline loops: CDR1 DFQATT, CDR2 SNEGSKA (reference sequence). This CDR3 has 12 amino acids. In nucleotides, the CDR3 is TGCAGTGCTAGTACTTCACCTAACGAGCAGTACTTC. Residues: CSASTSPNEQYF.

This chain joins TRBV7-2 and TRBJ2-1; D is uncertain. Trimming took off 2 bases at V and 9 bases at J, with 20 bases between the two ends. CDR3 size: 16 residues. Germline V gene sequence: CDR1 SGHTA, CDR2 FQGNSA. This CDR3 is CASSLSWAGGRVEQFF. CDR3 nucleotide sequence: TGTGCCAGCAGCTTAAGTTGGGCAGGTGGCCGTGTTGAGCAGTTCTTC. The whole variable domain, remainder taken from reference TRBV7-2 and TRBJ2-1, is GAGVSQSPSNKVTEKGKDVELRCDPISGHTALYWYRQSLGQGLEFLIYFQGNSAPDKSGLPSDRFSAERTGGSVSTLTIQRTQQEDSAVYLCASSLSWAGGRVEQFFGPGTRLTVL.

The chain carries TRBV6-4 and TRBJ2-7, with unresolved D. CDR3 length equals 14 residues. Germline CDR1 and CDR2: MRHNA and SNTAGT. V lost 0 bases, J lost 9 bases, and 15 bases lay in between. In nucleotides, the CDR3 is TGTGCCAGCAGTGACTCGACGATTATTACGGGGCAGTACTTC. Translating it yields CASSDSTIITGQYF.

This chain joins TRBV7-2 and TRBJ2-1; D not certain. The CDR3 runs to 13 residues. Trimming cost V 1 base and J 9 bases, with 10 bases left between them. Per the germline V gene, CDR1 is SGHTA and CDR2 is FQGNSA. CDR3 region: CASSLGVTVEQFF. The CDR3 bases are TGTGCCAGCAGCTTAGGCGTAACGGTTGAGCAGTTCTTC.

The V and J genes are TRBV6-2 or TRBV6-3 and TRBJ1-5; 9 bases are shared with TRBD1. This CDR3 region has 16 residues. The germline V gene encodes CDR1 MNHEY and CDR2 SVGEGT. J was trimmed by 7 bases and V by 4 bases; bases with no gene match: 11. In nucleotides, the CDR3 is TGTGCCAGCAGTTCCGATACAGGGGGCGCTTGGCAGCCCCAGCATTTT. Translated, it gives CASSSDTGGAWQPQHF.

The J gene is TRBJ1-1, the V gene TRBV5-1; D not certain. Germline V gene sequence: CDR1 SGHRS, CDR2 YFSETQ. Trimming left V 2 bases short and J 1 base short, with 9 bases between. CDR3 length: 14 residues. The CDR3 reads CASSLAPSNTEAFF. The CDR3 nucleotides are TGCGCCAGCAGCTTAGCACCTTCGAACACTGAAGCTTTCTTT.

The rearrangement links TRBV6-5 to TRBJ2-5; D is uncertain. The CDR3 is made up of 12 amino acids. With 5 bases removed from V and 1 base from J, the gap between germline ends came to 5 bases. The V gene's germline CDR1 is MNHEY and CDR2 SVGAGI. The CDR3 DNA sequence: TGTGCCAGCAGTCCGGGCCAAGAGACCCAGTACTTC. This sequence encodes CASSPGQETQYF.

The table lists this clone with a count of one. This chain joins TRBV7-2 and TRBJ2-1; D might be TRBD1 (5 bases). The germline V gene has CDR1 SGHTA and CDR2 FQGNSA. The CDR3 has 13 residues. V lost 1 base, J lost 8 bases, and 9 bases lay in between. CDR3 amino acids: CASSLVQGDEQFF. CDR3 sequence (DNA): TGTGCCAGCAGCTTAGTTCAAGGGGATGAGCAGTTCTTC.

The genes are TRBV6-1 and TRBJ2-1, with a tentative D call TRBD1 (5 bases). The CDR3 extends over 11 amino acids. V was cut by 1 base and J by 10 bases, with 5 bases left in between. The germline V gene encodes CDR1 MNHNS and CDR2 SASEGT. CDR3 DNA sequence: TGTGCCAGCAGTGAAGACAGGGAGCAGTTCTTC. Amino acid sequence: CASSEDREQFF.

This chain connects TRBV19 to TRBJ2-3; TRBD2 matches at 12 bases. The germline V gene has CDR1 LNHDA and CDR2 SQIVND (reference sequence). V lost 6 bases, J lost 0 bases, and 16 bases stayed unmatched. The CDR3 runs 20 residues. The CDR3 loop is CASRKLRLAGAPISTDTQYF. For the CDR3, the DNA is TGTGCCAGTAGGAAACTACGACTAGCGGGGGCCCCCATAAGCACAGATACGCAGTATTTT.

The chain uses TRBV4-2 and TRBJ1-6, with D uncertain. The germline V gene has CDR1 LGHNA and CDR2 YNFKEQ. Trimming removed 1 base at V and 5 bases at J, with 9 bases between. CDR3 length: 15 amino acids. The CDR3 DNA reads as TGTGCCAGCAGCCAAGGCAGGCAGAATAATTCACCCCTCCACTTT. Protein sequence: CASSQGRQNNSPLHF.

The chain recombines TRBV25-1 with TRBJ2-7; a weak D match, TRBD2 (6 bases). Deletions cut 10 bases from V and 0 bases from J, with 19 bases between. Germline CDR1 and CDR2: MGHDK and SYGVNS. This CDR3 comprises 15 residues. CDR3 sequence (DNA): TGTGCCACCCTCCTTTGGCGGGGAAGCTCCTACGAGCAGTACTTC. Amino acid sequence: CATLLWRGSSYEQYF.

This clone was picked up many times. The chain is built from TRBV5-4 and TRBJ2-7, with TRBD2 identical over 16 bases. Germline lookup yields CDR1 SGHNT and CDR2 YYREEE (reference sequence). The CDR3 has 16 amino acids. Trimming cost V 4 bases and J 2 bases; bases outside gene matches: 3. The CDR3 is CASSPGLAGGTYEQYF. The CDR3 DNA reads TGTGCCAGCAGCCCGGGACTAGCGGGGGGGACCTACGAGCAGTACTTC.

The V and J genes are TRBV15 and TRBJ1-2; tentative D call: TRBD1 (5 bases). This CDR3 region has 14 residues. V was clipped by 1 base and J by 7 bases, with 13 bases between them. The germline gives CDR1 LNHNV, CDR2 YYDKDF (reference sequence). The CDR3 nucleotides read TGTGCCACCAGCAGAGTAGTAAGGGGTTCTGGCTACACCTTC. Translation gives CATSRVVRGSGYTF.

This chain joins TRBV11-2 and TRBJ2-7, with TRBD2 matching 7 bases. Unmatched junction bases numbered 4, after V lost 0 bases and J lost 2 bases. The CDR3 totals 15 residues. The germline CDR1 and CDR2 sequences are SGHAT and FQNNGV. CDR3 coding DNA: TGTGCCAGCAGCTTAGATGGGGGGGGACCCTACGAGCAGTACTTC. Encoded protein: CASSLDGGGPYEQYF.

The rearrangement joins TRBV6-5 to TRBJ1-2; 11 bases are shared with TRBD1. V lost 6 bases and J lost 8; bases outside the gene matches: 5. The CDR3 has 13 residues. Looked up from germline, CDR1 is MNHEY and CDR2 is SVGAGI. The CDR3 nucleotides are TGTGCCAGCAGCCGGGGACAGGGGGAGGGCTACACCTTC. Amino acids: CASSRGQGEGYTF.

This clone was counted a few times. As DNA, the CDR3 is TGCGCCAGCAGCTTTTCCGGGACTAGCCGCGATGAGCAGTTCTTC. Its protein product is CASSFSGTSRDEQFF. The chain links TRBV5-1 to TRBJ2-1, with 9 bases that match TRBD2. V was clipped by 2 bases and J by 8 bases; unmatched bases: 8. CDR1 and CDR2 (germline): SGHRS, YFSETQ. The CDR3 has 15 amino acids.

The chain has TRBV7-9 and TRBJ1-6, with D possibly matching TRBD1 (5 bases). The CDR3 loop spans 12 amino acids. V lost 5 bases, J lost 8 bases, and 7 bases lay in between. CDR1 is SEHNR, CDR2 FQNEAQ, per germline (reference sequence). The CDR3 sequence is CASSRGYSPLHF. The DNA for the CDR3 is TGTGCCAGCAGCCGGGGGTATTCACCCCTCCACTTT.

The rearrangement links TRBV21-1 to TRBJ1-3; TRBD1, as called in the table, went unchecked against the DNA. TRBV21-1 is a known pseudogene. The CDR3 length is 16 residues. CDR3 sequence reads: CASPARRTGSGNTIYF. CDR3 coding DNA: TGTGCCAGCCCCGCCAGACGGACAGGCTCTGGAAACACCATATATTTT.

The rearrangement uses TRBV6-5 and TRBJ2-1; possible D gene TRBD1, 5 bases. CDR1 MNHEY and CDR2 SVGAGI come from the germline V gene. There are 15 residues in the CDR3. Trimming pared 0 bases from V and 11 bases from J, leaving 17 bases between. The CDR3 protein is CASSYSTGGHRQQFF. The CDR3 DNA reads TGTGCCAGCAGTTACTCGACCGGCGGACACCGTCAGCAGTTCTTC.

J is TRBJ2-5 and V is TRBV5-1, with D hard to call. The CDR3 is 12 residues long. The germline V and J ends were trimmed by 4 bases and 5 bases, with 9 bases remaining between them. The V gene's germline CDR1 is SGHRS and CDR2 YFSETQ. CDR3 amino acids: CASSAFMETQYF. The DNA of the CDR3 is TGCGCCAGCAGCGCGTTTATGGAGACCCAGTACTTC.

V gene TRBV19 combines with J gene TRBJ1-1; possibly TRBD1 for D (6 bases). The CDR3 is 12 residues long. Germline V gene data show CDR1 as LNHDA and CDR2 as SQIVND (reference sequence). V was shortened by 3 bases and J by 4 bases, with 6 bases between the two germline ends. CDR3 sequence: CASSIRGTEAFF. The CDR3 DNA follows: TGTGCCAGTAGTATCAGGGGCACTGAAGCTTTCTTT.